Given below is one TCR beta chain in context. Per the germline V gene, CDR1 is MDHEN and CDR2 is SYDVKM. The CDR3 runs 17 residues. Trimming cost V 4 bases and J 8 bases; bases outside gene matches: 12. This sample was taken from a study of blood T cell repertoires in COVID-19. Overall study: T cells, B-cell-depleted T cells, or PBMCs supplied cDNA or gDNA.

Methods used by the authors: By means of reference gene primer amplification, nucleated cell counts were estimated. Method: immunoSEQ multiplex PCR; TCRdb's copy keeps in-frame clones and lacks some. V and J calls and clone size are as listed in that table; D and trimming were resolved from the DNA. In the table there are tens of thousands of clones, around three quarters of which are singletons. This receptor was taken from a human donor in a cohort sampled during active COVID-19. The sequenced sample was peripheral blood. The V call is TRBV28, the J call TRBJ1-6; TRBD1 aligns across 9 bases. CDR3 region: CASSSSGTGSFDSPLHF. The CDR3, as DNA: TGTGCCAGCAGTTCATCCGGGACAGGGTCGTTTGATTCACCCCTCCACTTT.